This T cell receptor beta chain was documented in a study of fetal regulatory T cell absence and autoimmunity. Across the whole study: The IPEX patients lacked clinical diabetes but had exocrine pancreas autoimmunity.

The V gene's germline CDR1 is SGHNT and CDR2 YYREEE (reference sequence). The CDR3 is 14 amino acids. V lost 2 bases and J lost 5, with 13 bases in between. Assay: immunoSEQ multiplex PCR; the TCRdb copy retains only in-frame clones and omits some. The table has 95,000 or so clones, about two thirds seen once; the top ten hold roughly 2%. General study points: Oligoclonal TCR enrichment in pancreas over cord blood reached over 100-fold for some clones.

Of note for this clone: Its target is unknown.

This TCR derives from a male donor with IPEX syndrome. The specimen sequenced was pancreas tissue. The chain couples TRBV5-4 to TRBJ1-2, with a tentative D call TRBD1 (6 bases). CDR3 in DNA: TGTGCCAGCAGCTTCACAGGGCCGGTTTATGGCTACACCTTC. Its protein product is CASSFTGPVYGYTF.